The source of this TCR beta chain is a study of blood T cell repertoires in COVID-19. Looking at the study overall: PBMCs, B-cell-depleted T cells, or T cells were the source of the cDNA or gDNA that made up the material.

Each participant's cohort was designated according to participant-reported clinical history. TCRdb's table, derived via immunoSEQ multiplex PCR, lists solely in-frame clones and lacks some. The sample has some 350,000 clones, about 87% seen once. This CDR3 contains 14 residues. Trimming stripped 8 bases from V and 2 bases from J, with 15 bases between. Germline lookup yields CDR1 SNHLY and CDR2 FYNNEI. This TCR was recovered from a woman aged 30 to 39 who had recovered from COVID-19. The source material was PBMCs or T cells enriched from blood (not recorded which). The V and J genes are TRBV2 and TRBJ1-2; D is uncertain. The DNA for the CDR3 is TGTGCCAGCGGGCGAATGGGCCCAAACTATGGCTACACCTTC. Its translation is CASGRMGPNYGYTF.